This T cell receptor (beta chain) was identified during a study of blood T cell repertoires in COVID-19. Repertoires were generated with immunoSEQ multiplex PCR, while TCRdb's copy carries only in-frame clones and drops some. The table has tens of thousands of clones, roughly 74% seen once. Patients in Seattle were enrolled during active infection, then followed longitudinally. Germline V lookup: CDR1 SGHAT, CDR2 FQNNGV. V was clipped by 5 bases and J by 6 bases, with 11 bases between them. The CDR3 has 12 residues. Input material: peripheral blood. The chain couples TRBV11-2 to TRBJ2-7, with D uncertain. The receptor was derived from a man aged 70 or older with COVID-19, enrolled during active disease. CDR3 bases: TGTGCCAGCAGCCTCCTAAGAGGCGAGCAGTACTTC. It is translated as CASSLLRGEQYF.